The sequence of this TCR beta chain was determined in a study of regulatory T cells in long-lasting Graves disease. Overall study results and limits: Sharing of public clonotypes was greater in persistent patients (around 2,500) than in new patients (966). Persistent cases favored TRBV28, TRBJ1-2 and TRBJ2-5.

The CDR3 length is 15 residues. V lost 4 bases and J 1 base, leaving 13 bases between the germline ends. CDR1 and CDR2 from the germline V gene are MDHEN and SYDVKM. This clonotype was detected many times. The target antigen is unknown. For TCR beta, libraries came from iRepertoire HTBI primers and Arm-PCR of CDR3 regions. One entry per CDR3 protein results from TCRdb running MiXCR on the multiplex PCR reads. The table includes approximately 690,000 distinct CDR3 sequences, around 30% detected once. Time point reported: persistent/refractory GD, antithyroid drugs over 5 years with positive TRAb. There was RNA extracted from PBMCs, and the TCR library was made from it. Staff took about 10 milliliters of peripheral blood and put it into EDTA tubes.

This rearrangement joins TRBV28 to TRBJ1-2; D may be TRBD1 (6 bases). Sequences were derived from peripheral blood mononuclear cells (PBMCs), sampled when the disease was refractory, from a patient treated with antithyroid drugs. This clonotype was obtained from a female donor with Graves disease. The CDR3 sequence is CASSSHGGLNYGYTF. The CDR3 DNA sequence: TGTGCCAGCAGTTCCCACGGGGGCCTTAACTATGGCTACACCTTC.